These 26 T cell receptor beta chains were all obtained from the same sample, sequenced in a study of blood T cell repertoires in COVID-19. Profiled with immunoSEQ multiplex PCR; TCRdb holds only in-frame clones, not every one. The repertoire holds 130,000 to 150,000 clones, 88% seen once, with over 2% in the top ten. The specimen sequenced was peripheral blood. Source of these receptors: a human donor in a cohort sampled during active COVID-19.

V and J are TRBV9 and TRBJ2-7, with D perhaps matching TRBD2 (5 bases). Per germline, CDR1 SGDLS and CDR2 YYNGEE. The germline V and J ends were trimmed by 0 bases and 6 bases, with 13 bases remaining between them. CDR3 length: 14 residues. The CDR3: CASSVVGSGGEQYF. The CDR3 DNA sequence: TGTGCCAGCAGCGTAGTAGGGAGTGGAGGCGAGCAGTACTTC.

V gene TRBV19 combines with J gene TRBJ2-3; TRBD1 matches 9 bases. The CDR3 is 14 amino acids. Unmatched junction bases numbered 8, after V lost 8 bases and J lost 5 bases. Looked up from germline, CDR1 is LNHDA and CDR2 is SQIVND (reference sequence). Here the CDR3 DNA reads TGTGCCAGTTGGGACAGGGAATACGAAGATACGCAGTATTTT. The encoded protein is CASWDREYEDTQYF.

The chain is built from TRBV7-2 and TRBJ2-7; D gene uncertain. The CDR3 extends over 14 amino acids. Germline V gene lookup returns CDR1 SGHTA and CDR2 FQGNSA. Deletions cut 5 bases from V and 0 bases from J, with 11 bases between. DNA of the CDR3: TGTGCCAGCAGCCAAAGCTATAGCTCCTACGAGCAGTACTTC. It translates to CASSQSYSSYEQYF.

The V and J genes are TRBV25-1 and TRBJ1-4; 9 bases are a match to TRBD1. Germline assignment: CDR1 MGHDK and CDR2 SYGVNS. The CDR3 spans 17 residues. Germline trimming cut 4 bases from V and 0 bases from J; bases unmatched to any gene: 6. The CDR3 here is CASSALGQGTTNEKLFF. CDR3 bases: TGTGCCAGCAGTGCCTTGGGACAGGGTACAACTAATGAAAAACTGTTTTTT.

The chain is built from TRBV7-3 and TRBJ2-7, with D unclear. The ends were cut back, 5 bases at V and 3 bases at J, with 5 bases in the middle. Germline V lookup: CDR1 SGHTA, CDR2 FQGTGA. The CDR3 has 11 residues. CDR3 protein: CASSPHYEQYF. Here the CDR3 DNA reads TGTGCCAGCAGCCCCCACTACGAGCAGTACTTC.

This clone was observed a handful of times. The V and J genes are TRBV6-5 and TRBJ1-2; maybe TRBD1 (6 bases). With 7 bases removed from V and 7 bases from J, the gap between germline ends came to 13 bases. Germline V CDR1 and CDR2: MNHEY, SVGAGI. The length of the CDR3 is 12 residues. CDR3 region: CASKLGAGGYTF. The CDR3 DNA reads as TGTGCCAGCAAGTTGGGGGCCGGTGGCTACACCTTC.

The CDR3 nucleotides are TGTGCTAGTGGTTTGGTACAAGCAGGGGTTGGGACCCAGTACTTC. Translated: CASGLVQAGVGTQYF. This rearrangement joins TRBV12-5 to TRBJ2-5, with D perhaps matching TRBD1 (6 bases). V was trimmed by 0 bases and J by 7 bases, leaving 15 bases between them. CDR3 length: 15 amino acids. Germline assignment: CDR1 LGHNT and CDR2 FRNRAP.

The CDR3 protein is CASSPGTSGAGAQYF. As DNA, the CDR3 is TGCGCCAGCAGCCCCGGGACTAGCGGGGCCGGGGCGCAGTATTTT. The chain employs TRBV4-3 and TRBJ2-3; 13 bases map to TRBD2. The CDR3 consists of 15 residues. Per the germline V gene, CDR1 is LGHNA and CDR2 is YSLEER. The junction had 8 bases not matched to a gene; V was cut back by 4 bases and J by 10 bases.

The chain carries TRBV2 and TRBJ2-2; 8 nucleotides agree with TRBD2. The CDR3 contains 15 residues. Trimming at V came to 7 bases and at J to 5 bases, leaving 9 bases not matched to a gene. Germline CDR1 is SNHLY and CDR2 is FYNNEI. The CDR3 nucleotides read TGTGCCAGCATTGACGGGAGGGCCGGAACCGGGGAGCTGTTTTTT. It is translated as CASIDGRAGTGELFF.

This clone was seen only once. The rearrangement uses TRBV21-1 and TRBJ1-1; the DNA was not used to check the table's D call, TRBD1. TRBV21-1 corresponds to a pseudogene. The CDR3 covers 10 residues. CDR3 region: CATPRQGAFF. As DNA, the CDR3 is TGTGCCACCCCCAGGCAGGGGGCTTTCTTT.

This chain connects TRBV5-1 to TRBJ2-5; weak D call: TRBD2 (6 bases). Deletions cut 3 bases from V and 4 bases from J, with 19 bases between. CDR1 is SGHRS, CDR2 YFSETQ, per germline. The CDR3 covers 16 residues. This chain's CDR3 is CASSWDAGRSVETQYF. The CDR3 coding sequence is TGCGCCAGCAGCTGGGACGCGGGGAGAAGCGTAGAGACCCAGTACTTC.

The V gene is TRBV7-8, the J gene TRBJ1-6, with D perhaps TRBD1 (5 bases). The CDR3 spans 19 residues. V dropped 4 bases and J dropped 0 bases, with 19 bases sitting between them. Germline lookup yields CDR1 SGHVS and CDR2 FQNEAQ. The CDR3 sequence is CASSSSSGTLSSYNSPLHF. Here the CDR3 DNA reads TGTGCCAGCAGCTCGAGCTCCGGGACTCTAAGCTCCTATAATTCACCCCTCCACTTT. Supplemented by reference TRBV7-8 and TRBJ1-6, the full variable domain reads GAGVSQSPRYKVAKRGQDVALRCDPISGHVSLFWYQQALGQGPEFLTYFQNEAQLDKSGLPSDRFFAERPEGSVSTLKIQRTQQEDSAVYLCASSSSSGTLSSYNSPLHFGNGTRLTVT.

The rearrangement joins TRBV19 to TRBJ2-7; the match to TRBD2 covers 7 bases. The germline V gene encodes CDR1 LNHDA and CDR2 SQIVND (reference sequence). The junction had 4 bases not matched to a gene; V was cut back by 3 bases and J by 2 bases. CDR3 length: 14 amino acids. CDR3 bases: TGTGCCAGTAGTATGCGGGAGCGTCCCTACGAGCAGTACTTC. Translated, it gives CASSMRERPYEQYF.

This rearrangement joins TRBV6-2 or TRBV6-3 to TRBJ1-4; TRBD1 is a possible D gene (5 bases). V lost 4 bases and J 9 bases, leaving 15 bases between the germline ends. Germline CDR1 and CDR2: MNHEY and SVGEGT. This CDR3 spans 14 amino acids. CDR3 residues: CASSSGAGGKKLFF. CDR3 coding DNA: TGTGCCAGCAGTTCCGGGGCAGGAGGGAAAAAACTGTTTTTT.

The chain uses TRBV6-6 and TRBJ2-1, with 7 bases lining up with TRBD2. The CDR3 contains 14 residues. Germline V CDR1 and CDR2: MNHNY, SVGAGI (reference sequence). V was pared by 8 bases and J by 4 bases, with 8 bases of the junction left unmatched. The CDR3 DNA reads as TGTGCCAGCCGTCTGGGGGAGGGGTACAATGAGCAGTTCTTC. Translation: CASRLGEGYNEQFF.

The chain combines TRBV11-3 with TRBJ2-2; weak D call: TRBD2 (6 bases). This CDR3 has 15 amino acids. Trimming left V 4 bases short and J 3 bases short, with 12 bases between. Germline V CDR1 and CDR2: SGHNT, YENEEA. DNA for the CDR3: TGTGCCAGCAGCTCGGGGAGGAGTTACACCGGGGAGCTGTTTTTT. Protein product: CASSSGRSYTGELFF.

The V and J genes are TRBV10-1 and TRBJ2-7; D unclear. CDR3 length: 15 residues. From germline, CDR1 is WNHNN and CDR2 SYGVQD (reference sequence). The germline V and J ends were trimmed by 0 bases and 5 bases, with 14 bases remaining between them. The CDR3 sequence is CASSESGSVRDEQYF. CDR3 DNA: TGCGCCAGCAGTGAGTCGGGCTCGGTTCGTGACGAGCAGTACTTC.

The genes are TRBV4-1 and TRBJ2-1, with TRBD2 identical over 9 bases. J was trimmed by 5 bases and V by 4 bases; bases with no gene match: 9. CDR3 length: 16 residues. Germline V gene sequence: CDR1 MGHRA, CDR2 YSYEKL. The CDR3 is CASSRPTSGSDNEQFF. CDR3 nucleotide sequence: TGCGCCAGCAGCCGCCCGACTAGCGGATCGGACAATGAGCAGTTCTTC.

The gene calls are TRBV7-2 and TRBJ2-2; 10 bases match TRBD1. V dropped 4 bases and J dropped 5; count of bases not matched to a gene: 10. The CDR3 extends over 17 amino acids. CDR1 SGHTA and CDR2 FQGNSA come from the germline V gene. The CDR3 DNA reads as TGTGCCAGCAGCTCCCAAAGGACAGGGGGTGGAACCGGGGAGCTGTTTTTT. It specifies CASSSQRTGGGTGELFF.

This chain uses TRBV6-6 with TRBJ2-7, with 11 bases lining up with TRBD1. This CDR3 has 14 residues. Germline assignment: CDR1 MNHNY and CDR2 SVGAGI (reference sequence). V trimming: 8 bases; J trimming: 6 bases; junction bases outside the gene matches: 9. CDR3 protein: CASGGQGVVGEQYF. The CDR3 DNA reads as TGTGCCAGCGGGGGACAGGGGGTTGTAGGCGAGCAGTACTTC.

The chain recombines TRBV7-9 with TRBJ2-1; tentatively, D is TRBD2 (6 bases). The germline CDR1 and CDR2 sequences are SEHNR and FQNEAQ (reference sequence). The CDR3 loop spans 14 amino acids. The V gene lost 1 base and the J gene lost 4 bases, with 8 bases spanning the gap. In DNA form, the CDR3 reads TGTGCCAGCAGCTTAGATGGGAGGTACAATGAGCAGTTCTTC. It is translated as CASSLDGRYNEQFF.

This clone was found a few times. The V gene is TRBV6-2 or TRBV6-3, the J gene TRBJ1-5, with 8 positions matching TRBD1. The V gene's germline CDR1 is MNHEY and CDR2 SVGEGT. V was pared by 4 bases and J by 5 bases, with 7 bases of the junction left unmatched. This CDR3 has 15 amino acids. The CDR3 region has the DNA TGTGCCAGCAGTTCCACAGGGGGACCTTATCAGCCCCAGCATTTT. Its translation: CASSSTGGPYQPQHF.

This rearrangement joins TRBV7-3 to TRBJ2-5; 10 nucleotides match TRBD1. This CDR3 has 16 amino acids. CDR1 and CDR2 from the germline V gene are SGHTA and FQGTGA. The trim removed 5 bases at V and 2 bases at J, leaving 8 bases unmatched. The CDR3: CASSISGTGAQETQYF. CDR3 nucleotide sequence: TGTGCCAGCAGCATTTCCGGGACAGGGGCGCAAGAGACCCAGTACTTC.

This rearrangement joins TRBV4-3 to TRBJ2-1; a weak D match, TRBD2 (6 bases). V shed 0 bases and J shed 7 bases, with 16 bases lying between them. This CDR3 region has 16 residues. Per germline, CDR1 LGHNA and CDR2 YSLEER. CDR3 residues: CASSQDDSGVWNEQFF. The CDR3 bases are TGCGCCAGCAGCCAAGATGATTCGGGGGTTTGGAATGAGCAGTTCTTC.

This chain links TRBV6-2 or TRBV6-3 with TRBJ2-1, with D perhaps TRBD2 (5 bases). V was cut by 0 bases and J by 2 bases, with 17 bases left in between. Germline lookup yields CDR1 MNHEY and CDR2 SVGEGT. The CDR3 consists of 18 residues. The CDR3 DNA sequence: TGTGCCAGCAGTTACTCGAGACTGGACTCGGAAGCCTACAATGAGCAGTTCTTC. It specifies CASSYSRLDSEAYNEQFF.

This chain links TRBV2 with TRBJ1-3; TRBD1 is a possible D gene (6 bases). The ends were cut back, 4 bases at V and 1 base at J, with 23 bases in the middle. CDR1 is SNHLY and CDR2 is FYNNEI in the germline V gene. The CDR3 is made up of 19 amino acids. CDR3 amino acids: CASSAYPVTGTISGNTIYF. The CDR3 coding sequence is TGTGCCAGCAGTGCATACCCGGTAACGGGGACAATTTCTGGAAACACCATATATTTT. The full variable domain, completed using reference TRBV2 and TRBJ1-3, is EPEVTQTPSHQVTQMGQEVILRCVPISNHLYFYWYRQILGQKVEFLVSFYNNEISEKSEIFDDQFSVERPDGSNFTLKIRSTKLEDSAMYFCASSAYPVTGTISGNTIYFGEGSWLTVV.